This record concerns one T cell receptor beta chain sequence. Its matching antigen is unknown. The data derive from a study of cytomegalovirus exposure and HLA in healthy donors. Study details: HLA-typed donors were the source of 80 million to 90 million unique TCRs, which an early data release held.

This CDR3 has 13 residues. The germline V and J ends were trimmed by 2 bases and 0 bases, with 7 bases remaining between them. The germline CDR1 and CDR2 sequences are GTSNPN and SVGIG (reference sequence). Points from the study as a whole: Highly shared variants forming one cluster were likely a sequencing artifact. There were about 160 TCR beta chains listed as cytomegalovirus-associated.

The PCR employed 60 Vbeta primers together with 13 Jbeta primers. Method: immunoSEQ multiplex PCR; TCRdb's copy keeps in-frame clones and lacks some. The table has about 110,000 clones, less than 85% seen once. The chain is built from TRBV30 and TRBJ1-2; the D gene is possibly TRBD1 (5 bases). Sequenced: PBMCs. This TCR came from a man under 40 in good health and CMV-seropositive. The CDR3 spells CAWSLGPNYGYTF. In DNA, the CDR3 is TGTGCCTGGAGTTTGGGGCCTAACTATGGCTACACCTTC.